The present T cell receptor beta chain was sequenced within a study of cytomegalovirus exposure and HLA in healthy donors (TCRdb year 2017). Looking at the study overall: An earlier analysis of around 600 of the donors reported 276 Gb of sequence data and some 120 million unique TCR beta sequences from 150 million to 200 million T cells. Approximately 310 gigabases of sequencing data and some 85 million unique TCR sequences were included in an early release covering 550 to 800 HLA-typed donors. Among the roughly 390 genotyped donors, about 85% belonged to the genetic ancestry cluster associated with self-reported Caucasian donors. The study aimed to test whether cataloging public T cell receptors could reveal signatures of past pathogen exposure. The study used immunosequencing to profile the T cell repertoires of approximately 650 subjects and linked those repertoires to cytomegalovirus serostatus. Along with the roughly 710-subject first cohort, a separate validation cohort of approximately 110 different subjects was used. High-throughput TCR immunosequencing, statistical association of individual TCRs with disease status, and machine learning were combined to predict cytomegalovirus infection status. In a later analysis, previously published TCR beta repertoires from hundreds of donors were re-analyzed and high-resolution HLA genotyping was added so that TCR occurrence patterns could be studied. In the later analysis, no new phenotypic data were used to find candidate immune exposures; instead, reliance was placed on TCR beta sequences and their occurrence across donors. An earlier analysis of about 620 of the donors applied high-throughput TCR beta sequencing to assess whether each TCR beta V gene segment acted as functional or pseudogenic. Donor age, sex, ethnicity and CMV serostatus were collected together with the repertoire data. In a later genetic analysis, genome-wide SNP genotypes for 398 of the 666 donors were used, and that subset was treated as a discovery cohort. Every repertoire in the discovery cohort had been generated on one and the same sequencing platform. Both class I and class II loci were covered by HLA typing, at four-digit resolution. Typing coverage varied by locus: roughly 620-630 donors for A, B, C, DRB1 and DQB1; roughly 520 for DQA1; some 610 for DPA1; 400 to 480 for DPB1. About five DR-DQ haplotypes were treated as single units for association and clustering because of strong linkage in the cohort. Among 350 to 400 genotyped donors of the cohort, an average of about 240,000 unique TCR beta nucleotide sequences were sequenced per donor, roughly 20% of them non-productive.

On this clone: Its recognized antigen is unknown. Base qualities are not provided; no much larger clone lies one nucleotide away.

Paper-wide results and their limitations: Across donors, most TCR sequences were observed very rarely, whereas some public TCRs were present in many individuals. An association between a missense DCLRE1C variant and V-gene and J-gene trimming of TCR beta chains was found in a later genetic analysis and replicated in an independent cohort. When HLA alleles, especially DR and DQ, strongly co-occurred, TCR associations were difficult to assign to individual alleles. A later analysis found that TCR association rates varied across HLA loci, with DRB1 alleles showing the most associated TCRs and HLA-C alleles the fewest. Broadly in line with IMGT annotations, most TCR beta V segments showed up in productive rearrangements about 87% or about 30% of the time in an earlier analysis of approximately 640 of the donors. Correlated functional status among segregating V segments might reflect linkage disequilibrium, but an unknown experimental factor could not be ruled out. In a later analysis, HLA-associated TCR beta chains showed more clonal expansion and lower generation probabilities than non-associated chains that were equally common. Specific HLA alleles were associated with around 18,000 TCR beta sequences at a false discovery rate of 0.05 in a later analysis. According to a later genetic analysis, donors in an Asian-associated ancestry cluster had fewer N-insertions in productive TCRs than the roughly 670-donor mean. In both the original and validation cohorts, the classifier was reported to diagnose cytomegalovirus status with high specificity and sensitivity. A later analysis found that most CMV-associated TCR beta chains appeared HLA-restricted, with HLA associations seemingly driven largely by CMV exposure. Because HLA typing was missing for some donors at each locus, association tests included only the typed subset. In vitro tests confirmed that a few of the cytomegalovirus-associated TCR beta chains recognize cytomegalovirus antigens. Several of the top co-occurrence clusters appeared to be linked to parvovirus B19, influenza, CMV and Epstein-Barr virus, according to a later analysis. The earlier analysis of 587 of the donors excluded approximately 15 rarely observed V segments, including chromosome 9 orphons, because counts were too low. The study listed approximately 150 TCR beta chains as associated with cytomegalovirus. In this cohort, only TCR beta chains were sequenced, and detectable features were limited by the absence of alpha or paired-chain data. Immune exposure information for the cohort was limited to CMV serostatus. A further reported finding was that TCR beta sequences accurately predicted the HLA-A and HLA-B alleles for most subjects in the first cohort. A cluster of highly shared sequence variants was judged likely to represent a technical artifact of the sequencing pipeline. The presence/absence analyses assumed that sequencing depth was roughly uniform across donors, and that assumption may not be true. The authors suggested that the approach could potentially be generalized to other disease states and immunological phenotypes.

The cohort consisted of 666 healthy bone marrow donors. At the time of sampling, every cohort member was nominally healthy, though immune exposures that went unrecorded were likely present. The donor was CMV seronegative and belonged to the group of 352 seronegative cohort members. Every donor gave a peripheral blood sample, and the peripheral blood mononuclear cells from that sample were used for TCR beta sequencing. Genomic DNA extraction from the blood cell samples was performed with the Qiagen DNeasy Blood Extraction Kit. Receptor libraries were prepared by the immunoSEQ multiplex PCR assay. For the multiplex PCR, a mixture combining 60 forward primers for TCR Vbeta segments and 13 reverse primers for TCR Jbeta segments was used. The CDR3 region of rearranged TCR beta genes was amplified from genomic DNA by a multiplex PCR assay. The amplified TCR beta libraries were sequenced on the Illumina HiSeq System as 87-base-pair reads. The study's processing was this. Across the 640 or so repertoires, a later analysis counted approximately 83 million unique TCR beta chains, approximately 10 million of which were shared by at least two donors. Raw reads were error-corrected and collapsed into unique sequences with a nearest-neighbor algorithm that merged closely related sequences to remove PCR and sequencing errors. To assign V, D and J gene segments, CDR3 sequences were aligned to IMGT reference sequences. For a sequence to be retained, a match of at least six nucleotides to both a V gene segment and a J gene segment was required. A rearrangement was called productive if the CDR3 had no stop codons and remained in frame with V and J, and every other rearrangement was called non-productive. CDR3 was defined by IMGT convention, running from the second conserved V-encoded cysteine to the conserved J-encoded phenylalanine. The earlier analysis of approximately 590 of the donors excluded any sequence lacking an unambiguous match to a single V gene segment. In an earlier analysis of approximately 610 of the donors, V segments were called functional above 56.7% productive rearrangements and were called segregating when the between-donor standard deviation exceeded 5%. A statistical classification framework was built for diagnosing cytomegalovirus status from the catalog of TCR beta chain sequences. V and J gene assignment, in a later analysis, came from comparing TCR nucleotide sequences with IMGT/GENE-DB human TR gene sequences. In a later analysis, CDR3 sequences and most-parsimonious VDJ recombination scenarios were assigned using the TCRdist pipeline. A later analysis defined each TCR beta chain by its CDR3 amino acid sequence plus V-gene family, and excluded reads lacking a unique V-gene family. In a later analysis, approximately 590 highly shared, low-generation-probability nucleotide sequences were removed to address suspected cross-contamination and a sequencing artifact. For each public chain, a later analysis derived a clonal expansion index from normalized ranks of inferred template counts within each repertoire. In a later analysis, generation probabilities were computed using a VDJ recombination model fitted to out-of-frame rearrangements, and the results were checked against IGoR. In a later analysis, TCR-TCR, TCR-HLA and TCR-CMV co-occurrence was scored with hypergeometric tests, and a repertoire-size bias correction was applied to TCR pairs. False discovery rates were estimated in a later analysis by permuting HLA or CMV assignments 20 times. In a later analysis, co-occurring TCRs were grouped with DBSCAN, and TCRdist sequence similarity was added when clustering was performed within HLA-allele-positive subsets. Repertoires with fewer than 30,000 or more than 120,000 public chains were left out of co-occurrence clustering, as were five repertoires with anomalous nucleotide sharing. The source is immuneACCESS, and TCRdb retained only in-frame sequences with V and J called. Part of the clones is not carried over; for the studies checked, unresolved V genes explain less than half of this, and the remainder is unexplained. For V, J and clone size, that table is used; D and trimming come from the DNA. Recorded for this sample are fewer than 200,000 clones; roughly 78% of them occurred a single time. Around 0.69% of the sample is taken by the ten largest.

This TCR was sampled from a boy aged 5 to 17 in good health and CMV-seronegative. Sample: PBMCs.

The DNA sequence is as follows: TGTGCCAGCAGTTCCCTAGGACAGGGAAGAAACACCATATATTTT. Its coded protein is CASSSLGQGRNTIYF. The V and J segments used are TRBV27 and TRBJ1-3, with TRBD1 identical over 8 junction bases. Reading the germline V gene (reference sequence) gives CDR1 MNHEY and CDR2 SMNVEV. The CDR3 contains 15 residues, cysteine and phenylalanine counted. Here the CDR3 DNA is all that survives: 45 bases in frame from base 1. After removal of 4 bases from V and 5 bases from J, the junction retains 7 bases not matched to a gene.